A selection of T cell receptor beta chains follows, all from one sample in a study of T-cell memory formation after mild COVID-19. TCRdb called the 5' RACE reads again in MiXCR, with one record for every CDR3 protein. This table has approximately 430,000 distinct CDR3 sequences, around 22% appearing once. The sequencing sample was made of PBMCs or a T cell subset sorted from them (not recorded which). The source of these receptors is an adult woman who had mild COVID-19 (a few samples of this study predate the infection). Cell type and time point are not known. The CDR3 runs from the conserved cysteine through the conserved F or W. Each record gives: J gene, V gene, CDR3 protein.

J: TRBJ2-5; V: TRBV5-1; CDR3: CASSEDSETQYF
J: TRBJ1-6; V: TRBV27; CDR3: CASTDSPLHF
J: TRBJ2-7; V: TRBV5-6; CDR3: CASIRHGDEQYF
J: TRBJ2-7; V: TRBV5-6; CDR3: CASSLRGEDYEQYF
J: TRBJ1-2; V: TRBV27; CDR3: CASRSRPSGGSNYGYTF
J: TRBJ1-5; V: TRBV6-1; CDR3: CAGQTGSNQPQHF
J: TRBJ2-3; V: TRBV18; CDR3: CASSRTGGYSTDTQYF
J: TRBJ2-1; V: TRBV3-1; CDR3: CASSHGGSRYGEQFF
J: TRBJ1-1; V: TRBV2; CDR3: CASRLRDRVAFF
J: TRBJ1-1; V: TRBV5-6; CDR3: CASSIESNRVSEAFF
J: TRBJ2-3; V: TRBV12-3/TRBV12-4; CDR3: CASSPWTGGVVDTQYF
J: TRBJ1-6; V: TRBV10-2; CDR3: CASSAGTGHSPLHF
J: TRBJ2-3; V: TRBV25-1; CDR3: CASSESRGTDTQYF
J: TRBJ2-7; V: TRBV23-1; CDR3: CASSHRQGPNEQYF
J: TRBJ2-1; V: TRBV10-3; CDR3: CAIGGQGMDEQFF
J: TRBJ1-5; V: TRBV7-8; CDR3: CASSPGLQPQHF
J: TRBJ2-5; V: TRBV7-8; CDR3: CASSQSLAGVLQETQYF
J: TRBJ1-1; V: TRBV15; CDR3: CATGLGAVNTEAFF
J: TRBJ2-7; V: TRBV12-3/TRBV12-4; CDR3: CASSLGGLGTGEYEQYF
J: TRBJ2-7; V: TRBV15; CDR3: CATSRSSGGAVGSEQYF
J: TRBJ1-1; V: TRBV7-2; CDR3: CASSPSSDYMGTRPGLEAFF
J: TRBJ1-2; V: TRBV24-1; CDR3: CATSDNWDRGAYGYTF
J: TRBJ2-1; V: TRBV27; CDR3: CASSTFDVYNEQFF
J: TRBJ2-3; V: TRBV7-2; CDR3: CASSLGTRSDTQYF
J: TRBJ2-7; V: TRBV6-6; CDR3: CASGPDNSYEQYF
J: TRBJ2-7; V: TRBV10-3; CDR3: CAISGTGLSYEQYF
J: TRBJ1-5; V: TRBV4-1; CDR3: CASSQRTDVNQPQHF
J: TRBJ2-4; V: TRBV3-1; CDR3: CASSPGLQAALAKNIQYF
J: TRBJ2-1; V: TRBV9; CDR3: CASSPRPADRVVRNEQFF
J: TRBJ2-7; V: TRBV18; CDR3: CASSPPAPGLAGFYEQYF
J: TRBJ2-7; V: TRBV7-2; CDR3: CASSFSGLLWMQYF
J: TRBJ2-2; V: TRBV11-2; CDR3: CASSSPWGGELFF
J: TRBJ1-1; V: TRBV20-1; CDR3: CSASRQVTMNTEAFF
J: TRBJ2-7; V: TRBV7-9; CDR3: CASSLVGGPRSYEQYF
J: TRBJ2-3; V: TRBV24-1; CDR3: CATSDPKTGTSGSTDTQYF
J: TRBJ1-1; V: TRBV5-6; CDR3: CASSSGIHTEAFF
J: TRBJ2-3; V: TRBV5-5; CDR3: CASSRNPGTEDTQYF
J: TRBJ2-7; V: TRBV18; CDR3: CASSPSLDSYEQYF
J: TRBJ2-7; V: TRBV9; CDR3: CASSATGRTSSYEQYF
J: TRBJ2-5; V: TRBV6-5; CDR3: CASSYARQETQYF
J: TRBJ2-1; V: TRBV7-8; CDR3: CASSLFGVSTYNEQFF
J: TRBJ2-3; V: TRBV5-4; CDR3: CASSLATSGRTQYF
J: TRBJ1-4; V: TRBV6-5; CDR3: CASSKTGGRTNEKLFF
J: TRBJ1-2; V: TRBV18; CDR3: CASSPRSAGVPNAGGYTF
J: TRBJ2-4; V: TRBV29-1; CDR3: CSGKTGTKNIQYF
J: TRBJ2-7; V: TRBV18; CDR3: CASSPRSGGEQYF